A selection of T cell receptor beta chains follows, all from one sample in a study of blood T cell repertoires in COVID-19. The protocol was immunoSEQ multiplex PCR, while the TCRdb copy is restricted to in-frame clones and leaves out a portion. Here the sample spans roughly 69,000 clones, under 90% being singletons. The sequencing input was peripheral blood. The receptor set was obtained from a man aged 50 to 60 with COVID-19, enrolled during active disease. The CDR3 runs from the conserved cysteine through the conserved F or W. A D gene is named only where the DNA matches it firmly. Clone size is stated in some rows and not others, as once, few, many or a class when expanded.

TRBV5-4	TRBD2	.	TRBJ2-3	CASSPLGGGRSTDTQYF	TGTGCCAGCAGTCCGCTGGGCGGGGGGCGTAGCACAGATACGCAGTATTTT
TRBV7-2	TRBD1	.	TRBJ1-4	CASSLDRGTEKLFF	TGTGCCAGCAGCTTGGACAGGGGGACGGAAAAACTGTTTTTT
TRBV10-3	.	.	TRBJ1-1	CAISGQWDTEAFF	TGTGCCATCAGTGGACAGTGGGACACTGAAGCTTTCTTT
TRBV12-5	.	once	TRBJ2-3	CASGLQGSADTQYF	TGTGCTAGTGGTTTGCAGGGGTCCGCAGATACGCAGTATTTT
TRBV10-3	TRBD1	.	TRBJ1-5	CAISEKTGVEQPQHF	TGTGCCATCAGTGAAAAGACAGGGGTCGAACAGCCCCAGCATTTT
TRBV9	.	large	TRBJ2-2	CASSVRMAADTGELFF	TGTGCCAGCAGCGTACGAATGGCCGCCGACACCGGGGAGCTGTTTTTT
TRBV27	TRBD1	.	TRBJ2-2	CASGTENTGELFF	TGTGCCAGCGGGACAGAGAACACCGGGGAGCTGTTTTTT
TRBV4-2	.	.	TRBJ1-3	CASSQILNSGVGGNTIYF	TGTGCCAGCAGCCAGATACTTAACTCAGGGGTAGGCGGAAACACCATATATTTT
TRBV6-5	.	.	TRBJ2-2	CASSYYSLAGELFF	TGTGCCAGCAGTTACTACAGTCTGGCCGGGGAGCTGTTTTTT
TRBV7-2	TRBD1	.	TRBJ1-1	CASSLFRTGNTEAFF	TGTGCCAGCAGCTTATTCCGGACAGGGAACACTGAAGCTTTCTTT
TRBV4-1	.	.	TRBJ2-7	CASSQDPGGSAYEQYF	TGCGCCAGCAGCCAAGATCCCGGGGGAAGTGCCTACGAGCAGTACTTC
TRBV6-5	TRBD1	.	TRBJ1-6	CASSRSGTGNSPLHF	TGTGCCAGCAGTCGGTCCGGGACAGGGAATTCACCCCTCCACTTT
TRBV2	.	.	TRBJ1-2	CASSESAGAVYGYTF	TGTGCCAGCAGTGAGTCCGCAGGGGCCGTCTATGGCTACACCTTC
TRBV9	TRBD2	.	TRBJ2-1	CASSVFASGVNEQFF	TGTGCCAGCAGCGTATTCGCTAGCGGGGTGAATGAGCAGTTCTTC
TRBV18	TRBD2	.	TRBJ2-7	CASSTRTSGATYEQYF	TGTGCCAGCTCAACACGGACTAGCGGGGCAACCTACGAGCAGTACTTC
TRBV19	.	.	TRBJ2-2	CASIKLVGTGELFF	TGTGCCAGTATCAAGCTAGTCGGGACCGGGGAGCTGTTTTTT
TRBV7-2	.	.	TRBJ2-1	CASSLAAASSYNEQFF	TGTGCCAGCAGCTTAGCCGCGGCAAGCTCCTACAATGAGCAGTTCTTC
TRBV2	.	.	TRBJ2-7	CASSEAEYSYEQYF	TGTGCCAGCAGTGAAGCGGAGTACTCCTACGAGCAGTACTTC
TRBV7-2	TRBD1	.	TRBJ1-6	CASSVQPGGADSPLHF	TGTGCCAGCAGCGTCCAACCAGGGGGCGCCGATTCACCCCTCCACTTT
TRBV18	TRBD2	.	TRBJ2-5	CASSPLLAGGQETQYF	TGTGCCAGCTCACCACTACTAGCGGGGGGGCAAGAGACCCAGTACTTC
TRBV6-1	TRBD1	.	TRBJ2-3	CASSVQGIGQGADTQYF	TGTGCCAGCAGTGTCCAAGGGATAGGACAGGGGGCCGATACGCAGTATTTT
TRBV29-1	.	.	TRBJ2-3	CSVLVGVGDTQYF	TGCAGCGTTCTTGTCGGGGTGGGAGATACGCAGTATTTT
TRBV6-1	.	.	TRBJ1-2	CASSEDRDYGYTF	TGTGCCAGCAGTGAAGACAGGGACTATGGCTACACCTTC
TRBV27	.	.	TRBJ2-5	CASSQGSWETQYF	TGTGCCAGCAGTCAGGGGTCCTGGGAGACCCAGTACTTC
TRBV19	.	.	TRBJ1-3	CASGNGQNGNTIYF	TGTGCCAGCGGGAATGGACAGAATGGAAACACCATATATTTT
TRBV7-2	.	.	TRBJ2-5	CASSSRLSEETQYF	TGTGCCAGCAGCTCCCGACTGAGCGAAGAGACCCAGTACTTC
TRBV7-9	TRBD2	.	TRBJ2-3	CASSLGSSGGSTDTQYF	TGTGCCAGCAGCTTGGGCTCTAGCGGGGGCAGCACAGATACGCAGTATTTT
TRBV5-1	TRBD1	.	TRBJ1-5	CASRQGTGDDQPQHF	TGCGCCAGCAGACAAGGGACAGGGGACGATCAGCCCCAGCATTTT
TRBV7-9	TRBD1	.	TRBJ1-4	CASSFRTGDEKLFF	TGTGCCAGCAGCTTCCGGACAGGGGATGAAAAACTGTTTTTT
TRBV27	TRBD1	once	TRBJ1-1	CASRTGVQGEAFF	TGTGCCAGCAGGACGGGGGTACAGGGGGAAGCTTTCTTT
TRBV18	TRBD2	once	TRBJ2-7	CASSPPGLTYEQYF	TGTGCCAGCTCACCTCCGGGACTAACCTACGAGCAGTACTTC
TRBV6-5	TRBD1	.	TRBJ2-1	CASSTGQTYNEQFF	TGTGCCAGCAGTACGGGACAGACTTACAATGAGCAGTTCTTC
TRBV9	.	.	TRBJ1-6	CASSGLSSYNSPLHF	TGTGCCAGCTCAGGCCTAAGCTCCTATAATTCACCCCTCCACTTT
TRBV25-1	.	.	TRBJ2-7	CASSGPGISYEQYF	TGTGCCAGCAGTGGTCCGGGGATCTCCTACGAGCAGTACTTC
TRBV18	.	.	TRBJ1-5	CASSPPGGSNQPQHF	TGTGCCAGCTCACCACCGGGGGGATCCAATCAGCCCCAGCATTTT
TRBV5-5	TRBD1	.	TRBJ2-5	CASSYRTGGGQETQYF	TGTGCCAGCAGCTATAGGACAGGGGGCGGCCAAGAGACCCAGTACTTC
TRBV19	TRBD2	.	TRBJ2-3	CASSIEGISVLAGGTDTQYF	TGTGCCAGTAGTATAGAGGGTATAAGCGTACTAGCGGGTGGCACAGATACGCAGTATTTT
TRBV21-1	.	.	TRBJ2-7	CASSTRRTSGGANCDEQYF	TGTGCCAGCAGCACTCGGAGGACTAGCGGGGGGGCCAACTGTGACGAGCAGTACTTC
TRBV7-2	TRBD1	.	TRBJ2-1	CASSFGQGRSEQFF	TGTGCCAGCAGCTTCGGACAGGGACGGAGTGAGCAGTTCTTC
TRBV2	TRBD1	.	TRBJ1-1	CASRDRGLLNTEAFF	TGTGCCAGCAGGGACAGGGGACTTCTTAACACTGAAGCTTTCTTT
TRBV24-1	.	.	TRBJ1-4	CATSDPRTVLNEKLFF	TGTGCCACCAGTGATCCCCGGACAGTATTGAATGAAAAACTGTTTTTT
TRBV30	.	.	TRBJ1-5	CAWSPGANQPQHF	TGTGCCTGGAGTCCTGGGGCAAATCAGCCCCAGCATTTT
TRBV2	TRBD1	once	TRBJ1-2	CASVNRDRVYGYTF	TGTGCCAGCGTCAATCGGGACAGGGTCTATGGCTACACCTTC
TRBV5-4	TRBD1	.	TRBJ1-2	CASSLAGGGGYTF	TGTGCCAGCAGCTTGGCAGGGGGTGGAGGCTACACCTTC
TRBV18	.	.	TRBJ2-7	CASSPGLTTYEQYF	TGTGCCAGCTCACCGGGACTTACAACCTACGAGCAGTACTTC